Listed below are T cell receptor beta chains from one sample, sequenced in a study of T cells after posttransplantation cyclophosphamide. Data came from immunoSEQ multiplex PCR; TCRdb stores just in-frame clones and leaves some out. The table lists more than 30,000 clones, about 89% of them singletons, with less than 0.25% in the top ten. Input material: naive CD4+ T cells sorted from PBMCs. The source is a woman aged 55 to 70 in good health, CMV-negative, and a related stem cell transplant donor. Both conserved end residues are part of each CDR3. A D gene is named only where the DNA matches it firmly. Size is omitted from some rows. Given values are once, few, many or a class for expanded clones.

j_gene,v_gene,d_gene,abundance,CDR3aa,CDR3nt
TRBJ2-1,TRBV7-9,-,-,CASGTGSQTRQFF,TGTGCCAGCGGTACCGGCTCCCAGACACGGCAGTTCTTC
TRBJ2-7,TRBV5-1,TRBD1,-,CASSLVGTGPREQYF,TGCGCCAGCAGCTTGGTAGGGACAGGACCGAGGGAGCAGTACTTC
TRBJ1-5,TRBV10-1,TRBD1,few,CASSYPGQGDYSNQPQHF,TGCGCCAGCAGTTACCCCGGACAGGGCGACTATAGCAATCAGCCCCAGCATTTT
TRBJ2-5,TRBV21-1,-,-,CASSKYASGGFQETQYF,TGTGCCAGCAGCAAATACGCTAGCGGGGGTTTCCAAGAGACCCAGTACTTC
TRBJ1-4,TRBV19,TRBD1,-,CASSRLGQADLSNEKLFF,TGTGCCAGTAGCCGACTCGGACAGGCTGATCTATCGAATGAAAAACTGTTTTTT
TRBJ2-7,TRBV5-6,TRBD1,-,CASSWYDRGNREQYF,TGTGCCAGCAGCTGGTACGACAGGGGGAATCGCGAGCAGTACTTC
TRBJ1-1,TRBV7-6,-,-,CASSSPNSGNTEAFF,TGTGCCAGCAGCTCCCCAAATTCGGGGAACACTGAAGCTTTCTTT
TRBJ1-6,TRBV7-9,-,-,CASSLDYSPLHF,TGTGCCAGCAGCTTAGACTATTCACCCCTCCACTTT
TRBJ2-5,TRBV7-9,TRBD2,once,CASSLRGAQETQYF,TGTGCCAGCAGCTTGCGGGGGGCCCAAGAGACCCAGTACTTC
TRBJ2-3,TRBV5-1,TRBD1,once,CASSLNRRDRETDTQYF,TGCGCCAGCAGCTTGAATAGAAGGGACAGGGAAACAGATACGCAGTATTTT
TRBJ2-7,TRBV30,TRBD2,-,CACQRGLGIYEQYF,TGTGCCTGCCAGCGGGGACTAGGAATCTACGAGCAGTACTTC
TRBJ2-7,TRBV11-1,-,-,CASSSTLRGQEQYF,TGTGCCAGCAGCTCTACGTTACGGGGACAAGAGCAGTACTTC
TRBJ2-2,TRBV19,TRBD1,-,CASNRQGAVGELFF,TGTGCCAGCAATAGACAGGGGGCGGTCGGGGAGCTGTTTTTT
TRBJ2-7,TRBV6-1,-,-,CASSRSSYEQYF,TGTGCCAGCTCGCGTAGCTCCTACGAGCAGTACTTC
TRBJ2-7,TRBV9,TRBD2,-,CASSISGTSAAYEQYF,TGTGCCAGCAGCATCTCCGGGACTAGCGCCGCCTACGAGCAGTACTTC
TRBJ1-3,TRBV5-1,TRBD1,few,CASRLDRNGNTIYF,TGCGCCAGCAGACTGGACAGGAACGGAAACACCATATATTTT
TRBJ2-5,TRBV11-2,TRBD2,-,CASSLRLAGDSQETQYF,TGTGCCAGCAGCTTACGGCTAGCGGGAGACTCTCAAGAGACCCAGTACTTC
TRBJ2-3,TRBV18,TRBD2,-,CASSPGWSGGLGDTQYF,TGTGCCAGCTCTCCAGGATGGTCGGGGGGGCTCGGAGATACGCAGTATTTT
TRBJ2-7,TRBV7-9,TRBD2,-,CASSFPGTSANEQYF,TGTGCCAGCAGCTTCCCCGGGACTAGCGCCAACGAGCAGTACTTC
TRBJ2-2,TRBV19,-,once,CASSALVGEGTGELFF,TGTGCCAGTAGTGCCCTCGTGGGCGAGGGCACCGGGGAGCTGTTTTTT
TRBJ1-1,TRBV10-1,-,once,CASKGPALEGADTEAFF,TGCGCCAGCAAGGGACCCGCCCTGGAGGGCGCCGATACTGAAGCTTTCTTT
TRBJ1-3,TRBV11-2,-,-,CASRPPSTSSGNTIYF,TGTGCCAGCAGGCCCCCTAGTACAAGCTCTGGAAACACCATATATTTT
TRBJ1-1,TRBV25-1,TRBD1,-,CASSRTGKNTEAFF,TGTGCCAGCAGTAGGACAGGGAAGAACACTGAAGCTTTCTTT
TRBJ1-6,TRBV5-1,-,-,CASRQNNSPLHF,TGCGCCAGCAGGCAGAATAATTCACCCCTCCACTTT
TRBJ2-2,TRBV29-1,-,-,CSVGWGPRTGELFF,TGCAGCGTTGGATGGGGGCCGCGGACCGGGGAGCTGTTTTTT
TRBJ2-7,TRBV27,TRBD1,-,CASSLSPDREYEQYF,TGTGCCAGCAGTTTATCCCCCGACAGGGAGTACGAGCAGTACTTC
TRBJ2-5,TRBV7-2,-,-,CASSLRQGTTVQTQYF,TGTGCCAGCAGCTTAAGACAGGGGACTACCGTCCAGACCCAGTACTTC
TRBJ2-2,TRBV14,-,-,CASRPLDSTGELFF,TGTGCCAGCAGACCCTTGGACAGCACCGGGGAGCTGTTTTTT
TRBJ2-1,TRBV5-6,TRBD2,-,CASSSGGNEQFF,TGTGCCAGCAGCTCGGGGGGCAATGAGCAGTTCTTC
TRBJ2-1,TRBV7-3,TRBD2,-,CASSAAGTSGKNEQFF,TGTGCCAGCAGCGCAGCCGGGACTAGCGGGAAGAATGAGCAGTTCTTC
TRBJ2-7,TRBV5-4,-,-,CASSRDTGSRLEQYF,TGTGCCAGCAGCCGGGACACGGGGTCCCGGCTCGAGCAGTACTTC
TRBJ2-1,TRBV5-4,TRBD2,-,CASTIAGGDYNEQFF,TGTGCCAGCACCATAGCGGGAGGGGATTACAATGAGCAGTTCTTC
TRBJ2-7,TRBV5-1,TRBD2,-,CASSLAGLTSGLYEQYF,TGCGCCAGCAGCTTGGCTGGCTTGACTAGCGGACTATACGAGCAGTACTTC
TRBJ2-5,TRBV18,-,-,CASSPSTREETQYF,TGTGCCAGCTCACCATCCACCAGGGAAGAGACCCAGTACTTC
TRBJ2-3,TRBV6-6,-,once,CASTFTDTQYF,TGTGCCAGCACCTTCACAGATACGCAGTATTTT